Each of the 23 T cell receptor beta chains below was sequenced from the same sample in a study of blood T cell repertoires in COVID-19. Clones were sequenced by immunoSEQ multiplex PCR, and TCRdb holds only the in-frame ones, with some missing. The top ten clones hold approximately 4.5% of a sample with about 120,000 clones, more than 85% of them seen once. The sequencing input was peripheral blood. These receptors all come from a man in his sixties with COVID-19, enrolled during active disease.

This sequence joins TRBV18 and TRBJ1-4; no definite D call. Germline assignment: CDR1 KGHSH and CDR2 LQKENI. This CDR3 is 14 amino acids long. With 0 bases removed from V and 8 bases from J, the gap between germline ends came to 10 bases. Here the CDR3 reads CASSPPPGGEKLFF. Here the CDR3 DNA reads TGTGCCAGCTCACCACCCCCGGGAGGAGAAAAACTGTTTTTT.

This chain connects TRBV3-1 (or the pseudogene TRBV3-2) to TRBJ2-2, with 12 nucleotides matching TRBD2. This CDR3 has 18 amino acids. From germline, CDR1 is LGHDT and CDR2 YNNKEL (reference sequence). The ends lost 4 bases at V and 2 bases at J; junction bases unmatched: 8. The CDR3 bases are TGTGCCAGCAGCCTTAGACTAGCGGGGGTCAAAAACACCGGGGAGCTGTTTTTT. It codes for CASSLRLAGVKNTGELFF.

This rearrangement joins TRBV4-2 to TRBJ1-2, with 7 bases that match TRBD1. Trimming removed 1 base from V and 8 bases from J; junction bases left unmatched: 10. CDR1 and CDR2 from the germline V gene are LGHNA and YNFKEQ. The CDR3 contains 15 residues. CDR3 nucleotides: TGTGCCAGCAGCCAAGCCCTAGGACAGGATTTCGGCTACACCTTC. Encoded protein: CASSQALGQDFGYTF.

The chain is built from TRBV7-9 and TRBJ1-1, with TRBD1 matching over 7 bases. The CDR3 length is 15 residues. Germline CDR1 reads SEHNR; CDR2 reads FQNEAQ (reference sequence). J lost 1 base, V lost 1 base, and 3 bases had no gene match. The CDR3 bases are TGTGCCAGCAGCTTAGAGACAGGGCAGAACACTGAAGCTTTCTTT. Protein: CASSLETGQNTEAFF.

The chain uses TRBV18 and TRBJ1-4, with 8 bases identical to TRBD1. In germline, CDR1 is KGHSH, CDR2 LQKENI. This CDR3 has 15 residues. V was pared by 6 bases and J by 5 bases, with 8 bases of the junction left unmatched. The DNA for the CDR3 is TGTGCCAGCTCGGAAACTAGGGACAGGAATGAAAAACTGTTTTTT. Amino acids: CASSETRDRNEKLFF.

The rearrangement links TRBV5-6 to TRBJ2-3, with D maybe TRBD1 (7 bases). The V gene lost 0 bases and the J gene lost 7 bases, with 24 bases spanning the gap. The V gene's germline CDR1 is SGHDT and CDR2 YYEEEE. The CDR3 totals 18 residues. CDR3 DNA: TGTGCCAGCAGCTTGGGGGGCCCCCGGGGTCAGGGGGGATATACGCAGTATTTT. Translated, it gives CASSLGGPRGQGGYTQYF.

The chain is built from TRBV28 and TRBJ1-4, with no clear D. The CDR3 runs 14 residues. The V gene lost 6 bases and the J gene lost 1 base, with 9 bases spanning the gap. CDR1 is MDHEN, CDR2 SYDVKM, per germline. The CDR3 region is CASSERVTNEKLFF. The CDR3 DNA follows: TGTGCCAGCAGCGAAAGAGTAACTAATGAAAAACTGTTTTTT.

This chain uses TRBV19 with TRBJ1-2; D is possibly TRBD1 (5 bases). V dropped 8 bases and J dropped 4 bases, with 14 bases sitting between them. The CDR3 contains 13 residues. Per the germline V gene, CDR1 is LNHDA and CDR2 is SQIVND (reference sequence). The DNA of the CDR3 is TGTGCCAGTGAAATAGGGGCAAGCTATGGCTACACCTTC. This encodes CASEIGASYGYTF. Together with reference TRBV19 and TRBJ1-2, the CDR3 gives the full variable domain: DGGITQSPKYLFRKEGQNVTLSCEQNLNHDAMYWYRQDPGQGLRLIYYSQIVNDFQKGDIAEGYSVSREKKESFPLTVTSAQKNPTAFYLCASEIGASYGYTFGSGTRLTVV.

The V and J genes are TRBV4-3 and TRBJ2-2, with 7 bases identical to TRBD1. This CDR3 spans 18 amino acids. V was pared by 2 bases and J by 0 bases, with 9 bases of the junction left unmatched. Germline V gives CDR1 LGHNA, CDR2 YSLEER. The CDR3 nucleotides are TGCGCCAGCAGCCAAAACCTAGCCGGGACAGCGAACACCGGGGAGCTGTTTTTT. This encodes CASSQNLAGTANTGELFF.

In the case of this clone: The same CDR3 also results from other DNA sequences found in this sample. The chain joins TRBV29-1 to TRBJ2-1; D uncertain. Germline loops: CDR1 SQVTM, CDR2 ANQGSEA. V lost 2 bases and J lost 4, with 3 bases in between. This CDR3 region has 11 residues. CDR3 residues: CSVEPYNEQFF. The CDR3 DNA follows: TGCAGCGTTGAACCATACAATGAGCAGTTCTTC.

The CDR3 sequence is CASSQDVSRGIGELFF. CDR3 DNA: TGTGCCAGCAGCCAAGATGTAAGCCGGGGGATCGGGGAGCTGTTTTTT. V is TRBV4-2 and J is TRBJ2-2, with D perhaps matching TRBD2 (6 bases). CDR1 and CDR2 from the germline V gene are LGHNA and YNFKEQ. This CDR3 comprises 16 residues. V lost 0 bases and J lost 7, with 15 bases in between.

The J gene is TRBJ2-5, the V gene TRBV5-1, with a tentative D call TRBD1 (6 bases). Germline lookup yields CDR1 SGHRS and CDR2 YFSETQ. Trimming stripped 3 bases from V and 5 bases from J, with 14 bases between. The CDR3 is 14 amino acids. The CDR3 spells CASSSQGPGETQYF. The CDR3 DNA follows: TGCGCCAGCAGCTCCCAGGGGCCGGGGGAGACCCAGTACTTC. The entire variable domain, with the rest obtained from reference TRBV5-1 and TRBJ2-5, is as follows: KAGVTQTPRYLIKTRGQQVTLSCSPISGHRSVSWYQQTPGQGLQFLFEYFSETQRNKGNFPGRFSGRQFSNSRSEMNVSTLELGDSALYLCASSSQGPGETQYFGPGTRLLVL.

The chain couples TRBV29-1 to TRBJ2-7; weak D call: TRBD2 (5 bases). The CDR3 totals 12 residues. Germline V lookup: CDR1 SQVTM, CDR2 ANQGSEA. Trimming took off 6 bases at V and 0 bases at J, with 9 bases between the two ends. In nucleotides, the CDR3 is TGCAGCGTCGGGGAACGCTCCTACGAGCAGTACTTC. It codes for CSVGERSYEQYF.

The gene calls are TRBV15 and TRBJ1-2; D perhaps matches TRBD1 (6 bases). Trimming cost V 1 base and J 0 bases, with 9 bases left between them. The CDR3 consists of 15 residues. In germline, CDR1 is LNHNV, CDR2 YYDKDF (reference sequence). CDR3 sequence reads: CATSRARGTNYGYTF. As DNA, the CDR3 is TGTGCCACCAGCAGAGCTAGGGGGACTAACTATGGCTACACCTTC.

This clone was picked up a small number of times. This chain links TRBV7-9 with TRBJ1-1; 7 nucleotides match TRBD1. Germline V gives CDR1 SEHNR, CDR2 FQNEAQ (reference sequence). This CDR3 spans 13 amino acids. V trimming: 5 bases; J trimming: 10 bases; junction bases outside the gene matches: 10. DNA for the CDR3: TGTGCCAGCAGCCGGGGACAGCGGGGGCGAGCTTTCTTT. It specifies CASSRGQRGRAFF.

In DNA form, the CDR3 reads TGTGCCAGCAGCCCAGAAAATACGCAGTATTTT. This sequence encodes CASSPENTQYF. V usage is TRBV7-8 and J usage is TRBJ2-3; no definite D call. V lost 5 bases and J lost 7, with 7 bases in between. This CDR3 spans 11 amino acids. Germline V gene lookup returns CDR1 SGHVS and CDR2 FQNEAQ. Full variable domain (rest looked up from reference TRBV7-8 and TRBJ2-3): GAGVSQSPRYKVAKRGQDVALRCDPISGHVSLFWYQQALGQGPEFLTYFQNEAQLDKSGLPSDRFFAERPEGSVSTLKIQRTQQEDSAVYLCASSPENTQYFGPGTRLTVL.

V is TRBV19 and J is TRBJ2-7, with 9 bases identical to TRBD1. The CDR3 spans 15 residues. Germline V gene sequence: CDR1 LNHDA, CDR2 SQIVND (reference sequence). Trimming took 4 bases from V and 4 from J; bases not matched to a gene: 8. CDR3 bases: TGTGCCAGTAGTAGGCCCGGGACAGGGTTATACGAGCAGTACTTC. Translation gives CASSRPGTGLYEQYF.

The CDR3 sequence is CASSLARGGSPGLGGYTF. Written as DNA, the CDR3 is TGTGCCAGCAGCTTAGCACGGGGAGGCTCCCCCGGACTGGGGGGCTACACCTTC. This sequence joins TRBV7-8 and TRBJ1-2; D not certain. V was cut by 0 bases and J by 8 bases, with 25 bases left in between. CDR1 and CDR2 from the germline V gene are SGHVS and FQNEAQ. The CDR3 is 18 amino acids.

The rearrangement joins TRBV19 to TRBJ2-2; weak D call: TRBD2 (5 bases). The germline V and J ends were trimmed by 7 bases and 5 bases, with 20 bases remaining between them. The germline V gene has CDR1 LNHDA and CDR2 SQIVND (reference sequence). This CDR3 spans 16 amino acids. CDR3 DNA sequence: TGTGCCAGTAAGGGAGATAGTGCAGTATCTACCGGGGAGCTGTTTTTT. Translated: CASKGDSAVSTGELFF.

The chain has TRBV28 and TRBJ1-2; D not resolved. There are 13 residues in the CDR3. V was clipped by 5 bases and J by 10 bases, with 17 bases between them. Looked up from germline, CDR1 is MDHEN and CDR2 is SYDVKM. CDR3 sequence reads: CASSTGVGRAYTF. In DNA, the CDR3 is TGTGCCAGCAGTACGGGAGTCGGGAGGGCCTACACCTTC.

The chain employs TRBV6-5 and TRBJ2-7; 7 bases match TRBD1. Germline CDR1 and CDR2: MNHEY and SVGAGI. V shed 5 bases, J shed 0 bases, and the junction held 7 bases outside the gene matches. There are 15 residues in the CDR3. The CDR3: CASSIAGTDSYEQYF. The DNA for the CDR3 is TGTGCCAGCAGTATCGCCGGGACAGACTCCTACGAGCAGTACTTC.

The J gene is TRBJ1-6, the V gene TRBV5-1; no clear D gene. Looked up from germline, CDR1 is SGHRS and CDR2 is YFSETQ. Trimming stripped 0 bases from V and 5 bases from J, with 9 bases between. The CDR3 is 15 residues long. CDR3 protein: CASSLAAGDNSPLHF. CDR3 sequence (DNA): TGCGCCAGCAGCTTGGCGGCTGGAGATAATTCACCCCTCCACTTT.

This clone was seen only once. The V call is TRBV5-1, the J call TRBJ2-1; 9 nucleotides align to TRBD2. V was pared by 0 bases and J by 8 bases, with 6 bases of the junction left unmatched. The CDR3 loop spans 15 amino acids. Germline assignment: CDR1 SGHRS and CDR2 YFSETQ. CDR3 protein: CASSLGIAGVDEQFF. The CDR3 region has the DNA TGCGCCAGCAGCTTGGGGATAGCGGGGGTAGATGAGCAGTTCTTC.